The 10 T cell receptor beta chains given below trace back to one sample, sequenced in a study of T cell repertoires in cytomegalovirus infection. TCRdb re-called the reads through MiXCR, storing one row per CDR3 protein. The sample holds fewer than 350,000 distinct CDR3 sequences, almost 30% seen once. Their specific antigens are unknown. The specimen was cultured PBMCs, collected from culture after CMV antigen stimulation. These receptors originate from a human donor in good health (CMV status not recorded). Some clones in this sample may be carry-over from other donors' samples.

The V and J genes are TRBV7-3 and TRBJ2-3; possible D gene TRBD1, 5 bases. Looked up from germline, CDR1 is SGHTA and CDR2 is FQGTGA. The CDR3 is 14 amino acids. V was shortened by 5 bases and J by 3 bases, with 12 bases between the two germline ends. CDR3: CASSPSDTTDTQYF. The CDR3 region has the DNA TGTGCCAGCAGCCCCTCGGACACTACAGATACGCAGTATTTT.

This rearrangement joins TRBV20-1 to TRBJ1-1; D is possibly TRBD1 (5 bases). The CDR3 runs to 14 residues. V was trimmed by 5 bases and J by 3 bases, leaving 16 bases between them. Germline CDR1 DFQATT, CDR2 SNEGSKA (reference sequence). The CDR3 DNA follows: TGCAGTGCTCCCCTGGGGGGGATGGACACTGAAGCTTTCTTT. This encodes CSAPLGGMDTEAFF.

This clonotype was seen more than once but under ten times. This chain connects TRBV7-9 to TRBJ2-5, with TRBD1 matching over 7 bases. V trimming: 7 bases; J trimming: 3 bases; junction bases outside the gene matches: 17. Per the germline V gene, CDR1 is SEHNR and CDR2 is FQNEAQ (reference sequence). This CDR3 contains 17 residues. CDR3 loop: CASTHQEGTDDKETQYF. DNA of the CDR3: TGTGCCAGCACCCACCAGGAAGGGACAGACGATAAAGAGACCCAGTACTTC.

The gene calls are TRBV20-1 and TRBJ1-1; TRBD1 might be the D (5 bases). The V end lost 6 bases, the J end lost 6 bases, and 14 bases lay between the germline ends. From germline, CDR1 is DFQATT and CDR2 SNEGSKA (reference sequence). The CDR3 sequence is 12 residues long. In nucleotides, the CDR3 is TGCAGTGCGAGTGGGACGGAGGCTGAAGCTTTCTTT. This sequence encodes CSASGTEAEAFF.

J is TRBJ2-7 and V is TRBV3-1; tentatively, D is TRBD1 (6 bases). Looked up from germline, CDR1 is LGHDT and CDR2 is YNNKEL (reference sequence). V was shortened by 4 bases and J by 3 bases, with 16 bases between the two germline ends. This CDR3 comprises 15 residues. The CDR3 bases are TGTGCCAGCAGCCGCGTGGGACACTCCTTCTACGAGCAGTACTTC. Translating it yields CASSRVGHSFYEQYF.

In its sample, this clonotype was seen a few times. The V gene is TRBV11-2, the J gene TRBJ2-1, with 8 bases identical to TRBD1. The CDR3 runs 15 residues. The ends lost 6 bases at V and 0 bases at J; junction bases unmatched: 4. Germline V lookup: CDR1 SGHAT, CDR2 FQNNGV. The chain's CDR3 is CASRRQGSSYNEQFF. The CDR3 bases are TGTGCCAGCAGGCGACAGGGGAGCTCCTACAATGAGCAGTTCTTC. Supplemented by reference TRBV11-2 and TRBJ2-1, the full variable domain reads EAGVAQSPRYKIIEKRQSVAFWCNPISGHATLYWYQQILGQGPKLLIQFQNNGVVDDSQLPKDRFSAERLKGVDSTLKIQPAKLEDSAVYLCASRRQGSSYNEQFFGPGTRLTVL.

Ten or more counts support this clonotype. The rearrangement uses TRBV7-2 and TRBJ1-2; D is uncertain. The CDR3 contains 14 residues. V was cut by 3 bases and J by 4 bases, with 12 bases left in between. CDR1 SGHTA and CDR2 FQGNSA come from the germline V gene. The CDR3 loop is CASSFEERSYGYTF. The CDR3 DNA is TGTGCCAGCAGCTTCGAGGAGAGGTCCTATGGCTACACCTTC.

This clonotype was picked up a small number of times. The chain has TRBV10-3 and TRBJ2-1; 7 positions match TRBD2. The CDR3 sequence is 16 residues long. V shed 0 bases, J shed 9 bases, and the junction held 11 bases outside the gene matches. CDR1 is ENHRY, CDR2 SYGVKD, per germline. CDR3 sequence (DNA): TGTGCCATCAGTGAGTCGGCCCGCGGGAGCGGTAGTGAGCAGTTCTTC. Translating it yields CAISESARGSGSEQFF.

This clonotype showed up just a few times. CDR3 sequence reads: CSVSSGSTDTQYF. The CDR3, as DNA: TGCAGCGTTTCAAGCGGGAGCACAGATACGCAGTATTTT. The V and J genes are TRBV29-1 and TRBJ2-3; maybe TRBD2 (6 bases). CDR3 length equals 13 residues. The V and J ends lost 5 bases and 0 bases respectively, with 9 bases between them. Germline lookup yields CDR1 SQVTM and CDR2 ANQGSEA.

This clonotype was observed a handful of times. The CDR3 is CASSERVLNNQPQHF. CDR3 nucleotide sequence: TGTGCCAGCAGTGAGCGAGTTCTTAATAATCAGCCCCAGCATTTT. This rearrangement joins TRBV6-1 to TRBJ1-5; D uncertain. Germline V CDR1 and CDR2: MNHNS, SASEGT. The CDR3 totals 15 residues. Trimming shortened V by 3 bases and J by 4 bases, and 13 bases separated the two germline ends.